Below, one T cell receptor beta chain is given with its context. Antigen unknown. Here immunoSEQ multiplex PCR was the method, and the copy in TCRdb shows in-frame clones only, minus some. The sample lists approximately 1,000,000 clones, around 78% seen once, with 0.52% in the top ten. Germline values: CDR1 LNHDA, CDR2 SQIVND (reference sequence). The CDR3 is made up of 17 amino acids. V was pared by 0 bases and J by 4 bases, with 16 bases between. This entry belongs to a study of shared clonotypes between healthy human individuals. Notes on the study in general: Rarefaction gave evidence that sorted-subset sequencing remained incomplete despite large depth. Shared clonotypes across all four donors exceeded non-shared ones in generation probability. Four donors shared around 5.1% of their naive CD4 clonotypes.

This receptor was identified in a man between 18 and 29 years old in good health. Some clones in this sample may be carry-over from other donors' samples. The sample was memory CD4+ T cells from PBMCs. Subset meaning: CD45RA-negative fraction. The gene calls are TRBV19 and TRBJ1-5; D is unclear. This CDR3 reads CASSIDPVGGRNQPQHF. The CDR3 DNA reads TGTGCCAGTAGTATAGATCCCGTCGGAGGGCGGAATCAGCCCCAGCATTTT.